A single sample is the source of the 12 T cell receptor beta chains below, sequenced in a study of cytomegalovirus exposure and HLA in healthy donors. The PCR used 60 Vbeta and 13 Jbeta primers. The repertoire was sequenced with immunoSEQ multiplex PCR; TCRdb's copy has only in-frame clones and lacks some. The data show over 200,000 clones, about 89% seen once. Sequenced material: PBMCs. The receptors originated from a woman aged 18-30 years in good health and CMV-seronegative.

The genes are TRBV20-1 and TRBJ2-7; D remains unclear. CDR3 length: 11 residues. CDR1 DFQATT and CDR2 SNEGSKA come from the germline V gene (reference sequence). Trimming removed 6 bases from V and 3 bases from J, with 9 bases in between. CDR3 sequence: CSAPHSYEQYF. The CDR3 coding sequence is TGCAGTGCCCCCCATAGCTACGAGCAGTACTTC.

The chain joins TRBV7-2 to TRBJ2-3; maybe TRBD1 (5 bases). The V gene lost 5 bases and the J gene lost 7 bases, with 16 bases spanning the gap. This CDR3 comprises 14 residues. CDR1 is SGHTA and CDR2 is FQGNSA in the germline V gene. CDR3 sequence reads: CASSTYSGKNTQYF. The DNA for the CDR3 is TGTGCCAGCAGCACGTATTCAGGGAAAAATACGCAGTATTTT. Variable domain in full (rest from reference TRBV7-2 and TRBJ2-3): GAGVSQSPSNKVTEKGKDVELRCDPISGHTALYWYRQSLGQGLEFLIYFQGNSAPDKSGLPSDRFSAERTGGSVSTLTIQRTQQEDSAVYLCASSTYSGKNTQYFGPGTRLTVL.

V gene TRBV5-1 combines with J gene TRBJ1-2; no clear D. V was pared by 0 bases and J by 6 bases, with 18 bases between. The V gene's germline CDR1 is SGHRS and CDR2 YFSETQ. The CDR3 is 16 residues long. CDR3 sequence (DNA): TGCGCCAGCAGCTTGGGGGCACCTGTCCTATGGGATGGCTACACCTTC. Translated, it gives CASSLGAPVLWDGYTF.

This chain joins TRBV15 and TRBJ1-2, with TRBD1 as a possible D gene (5 bases). The length of the CDR3 is 14 residues. Germline loops: CDR1 LNHNV, CDR2 YYDKDF (reference sequence). V lost 0 bases and J lost 6, with 11 bases in between. The CDR3 DNA reads as TGTGCCACCAGCAGAGAGCGGACGGGGGATGGCTACACCTTC. Amino acid sequence: CATSRERTGDGYTF.

The chain employs TRBV13 and TRBJ1-5; TRBD1 matches at 7 bases. V lost 5 bases to trimming and J lost 7 bases; unmatched junction nucleotides: 5. The CDR3 is made up of 13 amino acids. Germline CDR1 reads PRHDT; CDR2 reads FYEKMQ (reference sequence). This CDR3 reads CASSTGVGQPQHF. The CDR3 nucleotides read TGTGCCAGCAGCACAGGGGTTGGACAGCCCCAGCATTTT.

The chain recombines TRBV19 with TRBJ2-7; D not certain. V dropped 7 bases and J dropped 3 bases, with 16 bases sitting between them. The CDR3 length is 14 residues. CDR1 and CDR2 (germline): LNHDA, SQIVND (reference sequence). The DNA for the CDR3 is TGTGCCAGTATAAGGCAGTTACAGTACTACGAGCAGTACTTC. Protein: CASIRQLQYYEQYF.

This clone was seen only once. The V gene is TRBV5-6, the J gene TRBJ2-5, with D tentatively TRBD2 (5 bases). This CDR3 comprises 15 residues. Trimming shortened V by 4 bases and J by 11 bases, and 24 bases separated the two germline ends. Germline values: CDR1 SGHDT, CDR2 YYEEEE. CDR3 in amino acids: CASSGSVTNYDAQYF. Here the CDR3 DNA reads TGTGCCAGCAGCGGTAGCGTAACTAACTACGATGCGCAGTACTTC.

The genes are TRBV19 and TRBJ1-1; 9 bases fit TRBD1. The CDR3 extends over 16 amino acids. The V and J ends lost 5 bases and 1 base, in that order; junction bases with no gene match: 8. From germline, CDR1 is LNHDA and CDR2 SQIVND (reference sequence). CDR3 sequence: CASSFITGGWNTEAFF. The CDR3 nucleotides read TGTGCCAGTAGTTTCATAACAGGGGGCTGGAACACTGAAGCTTTCTTT.

The chain combines TRBV19 with TRBJ2-7; D gene ambiguous. The V end was cut by 1 base, the J end by 3 bases, with 16 bases between. The germline gives CDR1 LNHDA, CDR2 SQIVND (reference sequence). The CDR3 is 16 amino acids. CDR3 bases: TGTGCCAGTAGTATAGGGGCCCCCGCGAATTTCTACGAGCAGTACTTC. Its translation is CASSIGAPANFYEQYF.

The V gene is TRBV5-1, the J gene TRBJ2-5; 12 bases agree with TRBD2. V was pared by 4 bases and J by 5 bases, with 6 bases of the junction left unmatched. This CDR3 spans 15 amino acids. CDR1 and CDR2 from the germline V gene are SGHRS and YFSETQ. This chain's CDR3 is CASSAGLAGYETQYF. The CDR3 DNA reads as TGCGCCAGCAGCGCGGGACTAGCGGGTTATGAGACCCAGTACTTC.

The chain recombines TRBV4-3 with TRBJ2-3; 7 bases align to TRBD1. The CDR3 consists of 16 residues. Trimming removed 1 base from V and 5 bases from J; junction bases left unmatched: 9. Germline CDR1 and CDR2: LGHNA and YSLEER. CDR3 coding DNA: TGCGCCAGCAGCCAAGCATGGAGACAGGGAAAAGATACGCAGTATTTT. Translated: CASSQAWRQGKDTQYF.

This rearrangement joins TRBV18 to TRBJ2-1; tentative D call: TRBD2 (6 bases). The V end was cut by 3 bases, the J end by 0 bases, with 18 bases between. The length of the CDR3 is 18 residues. Germline CDR1 and CDR2: KGHSH and LQKENI. The CDR3 DNA reads TGTGCCAGCTCACCCGCGGTGGGGGGAACTCTCTCCTACAATGAGCAGTTCTTC. Encoded protein: CASSPAVGGTLSYNEQFF.